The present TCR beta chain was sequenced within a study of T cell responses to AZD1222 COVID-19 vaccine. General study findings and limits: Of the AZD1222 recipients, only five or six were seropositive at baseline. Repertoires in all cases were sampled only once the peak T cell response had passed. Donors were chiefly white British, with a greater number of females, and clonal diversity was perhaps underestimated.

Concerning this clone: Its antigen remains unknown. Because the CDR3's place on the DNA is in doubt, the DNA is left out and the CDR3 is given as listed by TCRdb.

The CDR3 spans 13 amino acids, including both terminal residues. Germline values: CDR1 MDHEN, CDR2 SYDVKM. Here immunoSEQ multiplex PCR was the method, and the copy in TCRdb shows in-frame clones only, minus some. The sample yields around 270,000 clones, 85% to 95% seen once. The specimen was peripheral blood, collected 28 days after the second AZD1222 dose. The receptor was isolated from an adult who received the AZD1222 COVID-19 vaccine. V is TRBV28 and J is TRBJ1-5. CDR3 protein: CASSLVMGQPQHF.